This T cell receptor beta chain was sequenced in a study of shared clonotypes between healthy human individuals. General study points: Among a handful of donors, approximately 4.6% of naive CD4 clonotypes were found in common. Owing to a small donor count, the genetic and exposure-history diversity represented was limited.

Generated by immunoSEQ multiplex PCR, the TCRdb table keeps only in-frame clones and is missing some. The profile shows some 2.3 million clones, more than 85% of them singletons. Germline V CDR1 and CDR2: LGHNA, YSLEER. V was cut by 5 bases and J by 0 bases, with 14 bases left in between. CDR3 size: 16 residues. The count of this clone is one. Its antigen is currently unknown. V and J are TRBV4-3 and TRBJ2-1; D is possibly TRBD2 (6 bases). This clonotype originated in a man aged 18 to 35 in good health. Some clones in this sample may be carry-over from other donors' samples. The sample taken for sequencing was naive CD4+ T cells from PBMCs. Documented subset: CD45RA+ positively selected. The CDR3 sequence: CASSSRAGLSYNEQFF. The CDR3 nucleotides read TGCGCCAGCAGCTCCCGAGCGGGCCTCTCCTACAATGAGCAGTTCTTC.